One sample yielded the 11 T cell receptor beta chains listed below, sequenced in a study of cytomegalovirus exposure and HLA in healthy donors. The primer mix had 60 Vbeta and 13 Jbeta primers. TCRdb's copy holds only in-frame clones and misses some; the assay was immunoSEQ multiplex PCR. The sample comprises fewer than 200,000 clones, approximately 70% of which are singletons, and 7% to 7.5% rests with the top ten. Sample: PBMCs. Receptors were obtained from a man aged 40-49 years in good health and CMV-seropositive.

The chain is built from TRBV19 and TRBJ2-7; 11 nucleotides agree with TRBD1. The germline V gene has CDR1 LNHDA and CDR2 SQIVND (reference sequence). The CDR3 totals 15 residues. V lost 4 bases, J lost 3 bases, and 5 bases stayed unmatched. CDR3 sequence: CASSTGQGVGYEQYF. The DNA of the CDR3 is TGTGCCAGTAGTACGGGACAGGGGGTAGGCTACGAGCAGTACTTC.

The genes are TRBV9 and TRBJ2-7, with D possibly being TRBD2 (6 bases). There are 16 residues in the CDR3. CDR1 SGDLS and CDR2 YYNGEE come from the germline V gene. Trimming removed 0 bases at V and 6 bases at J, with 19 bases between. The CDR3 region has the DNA TGTGCCAGCAGCGTAGCCCCGGGACTCCTTAACAGCGAGCAGTACTTC. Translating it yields CASSVAPGLLNSEQYF.

The CDR3 DNA sequence: TGTGCCAGCAGCAAAGGGACTCAACCCTATGGCTACACCTTC. This gives the protein CASSKGTQPYGYTF. The chain is built from TRBV21-1 and TRBJ1-2. TRBV21-1 is tagged as a pseudogene. The CDR3 runs to 14 residues.

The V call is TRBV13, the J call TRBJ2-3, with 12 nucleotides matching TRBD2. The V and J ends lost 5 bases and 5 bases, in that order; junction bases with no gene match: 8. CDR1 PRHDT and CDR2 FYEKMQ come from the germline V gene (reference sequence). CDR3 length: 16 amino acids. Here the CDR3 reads CASSLQASGGGDTQYF. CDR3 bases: TGTGCCAGCAGCCTCCAGGCTAGCGGGGGGGGAGATACGCAGTATTTT. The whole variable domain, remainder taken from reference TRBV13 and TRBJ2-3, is AAGVIQSPRHLIKEKRETATLKCYPIPRHDTVYWYQQGPGQDPQFLISFYEKMQSDKGSIPDRFSAQQFSDYHSELNMSSLELGDSALYFCASSLQASGGGDTQYFGPGTRLTVL.

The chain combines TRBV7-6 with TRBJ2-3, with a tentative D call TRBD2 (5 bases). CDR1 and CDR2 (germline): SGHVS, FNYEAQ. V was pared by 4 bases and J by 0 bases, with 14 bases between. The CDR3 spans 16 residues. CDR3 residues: CASSSRRILSTDTQYF. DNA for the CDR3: TGTGCCAGCAGCTCGAGGAGGATTCTTAGCACAGATACGCAGTATTTT.

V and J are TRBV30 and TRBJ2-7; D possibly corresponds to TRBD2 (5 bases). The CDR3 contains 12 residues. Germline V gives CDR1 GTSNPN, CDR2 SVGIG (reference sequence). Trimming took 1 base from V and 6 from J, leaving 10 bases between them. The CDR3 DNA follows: TGTGCCTGGAGTGCGGGATCGGTCGAGCAGTACTTC. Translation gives CAWSAGSVEQYF.

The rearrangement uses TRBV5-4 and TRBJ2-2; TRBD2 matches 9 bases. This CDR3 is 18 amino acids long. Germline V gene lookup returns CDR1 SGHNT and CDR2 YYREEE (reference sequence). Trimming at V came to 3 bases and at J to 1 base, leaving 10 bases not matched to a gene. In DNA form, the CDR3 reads TGTGCCAGCAGCTCCCACACCTCTAGCGGGGTGAACACCGGGGAGCTGTTTTTT. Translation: CASSSHTSSGVNTGELFF.

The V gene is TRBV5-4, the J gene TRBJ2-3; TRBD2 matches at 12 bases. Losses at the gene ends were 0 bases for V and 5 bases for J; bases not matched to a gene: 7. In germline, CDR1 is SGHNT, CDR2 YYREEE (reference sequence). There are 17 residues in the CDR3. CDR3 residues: CASSLAPTSGGVDTQYF. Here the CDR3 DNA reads TGTGCCAGCAGCTTGGCCCCGACTAGCGGGGGCGTAGATACGCAGTATTTT.

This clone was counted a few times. The CDR3 reads CASSRAGTENEKLFF. CDR3 nucleotide sequence: TGCGCCAGCAGCCGCGCCGGGACAGAGAATGAAAAACTGTTTTTT. V is TRBV5-1 and J is TRBJ1-4; 7 positions agree with TRBD1. Losses at the gene ends were 4 bases for V and 5 bases for J; bases not matched to a gene: 8. In germline, CDR1 is SGHRS, CDR2 YFSETQ. The CDR3 length is 15 residues. Full variable domain (rest looked up from reference TRBV5-1 and TRBJ1-4): KAGVTQTPRYLIKTRGQQVTLSCSPISGHRSVSWYQQTPGQGLQFLFEYFSETQRNKGNFPGRFSGRQFSNSRSEMNVSTLELGDSALYLCASSRAGTENEKLFFGSGTQLSVL.

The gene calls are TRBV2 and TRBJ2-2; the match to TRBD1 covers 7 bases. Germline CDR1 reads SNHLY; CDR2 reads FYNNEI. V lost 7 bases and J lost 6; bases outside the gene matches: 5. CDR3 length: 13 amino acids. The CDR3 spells CASMAQGAGELFF. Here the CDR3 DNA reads TGTGCCAGCATGGCCCAGGGGGCCGGGGAGCTGTTTTTT.

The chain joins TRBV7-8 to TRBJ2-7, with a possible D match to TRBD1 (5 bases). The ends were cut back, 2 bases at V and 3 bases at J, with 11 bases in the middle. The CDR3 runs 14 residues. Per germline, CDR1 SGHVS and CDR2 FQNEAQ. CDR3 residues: CASSLRQGIYEQYF. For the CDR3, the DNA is TGTGCCAGCAGCTTAAGGCAGGGTATCTACGAGCAGTACTTC.